The source of this TCR beta chain is a study of cytomegalovirus exposure and HLA in healthy donors. Study-level results: A later analysis by the authors found several of the most significant clusters apparently linked to common viral pathogens. The authors listed around 150 TCR beta chains as cytomegalovirus-associated. V- and J-gene trimming of TCR beta was linked (in a later analysis) to a missense DCLRE1C variant.

Unmatched junction bases numbered 2, after V lost 6 bases and J lost 2 bases. CDR1 is MNHNY and CDR2 is SVGAGI in the germline V gene (reference sequence). This CDR3 region has 13 residues. Concerning this clone: Its antigen is still unknown.

This PCR relied on a set of 60 Vbeta primers and 13 Jbeta primers. Sequenced by immunoSEQ multiplex PCR; TCRdb stores in-frame clones only, minus some. The sample lists roughly 200,000 clones, approximately 80% occurring once. The chain couples TRBV6-6 to TRBJ2-7; 9 nucleotides line up with TRBD2. The clonotype was recovered from a man in his forties or fifties in good health and CMV-seropositive. The sequencing input was PBMCs. In nucleotides, the CDR3 is TGTGCCAGCAGGCTAGCGGGGCCCTACGAGCAGTACTTC. Protein: CASRLAGPYEQYF.